This T cell receptor (beta chain) comes out of a study of T cell responses to AZD1222 COVID-19 vaccine. CDR1 and CDR2 from the germline V gene are SGHDT and YYEEEE. There are 12 residues in the CDR3. This clone was picked up one time. Here immunoSEQ multiplex PCR was the method, and the copy in TCRdb shows in-frame clones only, minus some. The sample consists of 54,000 or so clones, approximately 90% of them appearing once. The specimen comprised peripheral blood, sampled on day 0 of AZD1222 vaccination. The V gene is TRBV5-6, the J gene TRBJ1-5; D might be TRBD1 (5 bases). This clonotype originated in an adult in good health. This CDR3 reads CAVGGLNQPQHF. CDR3 DNA sequence: TGTGCAGTCGGGGGTTTGAATCAGCCCCAGCATTTT. The complete variable domain, with remaining parts taken from reference TRBV5-6 and TRBJ1-5, reads DAGVTQSPTHLIKTRGQQVTLRCSPKSGHDTVSWYQQALGQGPQFIFQYYEEEERQRGNFPDRFSGHQFPNYSSELNVNALLLGDSALYLCAVGGLNQPQHFGDGTRLSIL.